This TCR beta chain was sequenced for a study of blood T cell repertoires in COVID-19. Germline CDR1 SEHNR, CDR2 FQNEAQ (reference sequence). The V and J ends lost 6 bases and 6 bases respectively, with 14 bases between them. This CDR3 is 13 amino acids long. Method: immunoSEQ multiplex PCR; TCRdb's copy keeps in-frame clones and lacks some. There are over 45,000 clones in the sample; approximately 91% occur only once, and 14% lies in the top ten. The origin of this receptor is a woman aged 55-69 years with active COVID-19. The rearrangement links TRBV7-9 to TRBJ1-2; the D is unclear. The sequencing input was peripheral blood. CDR3 nucleotide sequence: TGTGCCAGCAGAGATTCGAACGGTGATGGCTACACCTTC. It translates to CASRDSNGDGYTF.